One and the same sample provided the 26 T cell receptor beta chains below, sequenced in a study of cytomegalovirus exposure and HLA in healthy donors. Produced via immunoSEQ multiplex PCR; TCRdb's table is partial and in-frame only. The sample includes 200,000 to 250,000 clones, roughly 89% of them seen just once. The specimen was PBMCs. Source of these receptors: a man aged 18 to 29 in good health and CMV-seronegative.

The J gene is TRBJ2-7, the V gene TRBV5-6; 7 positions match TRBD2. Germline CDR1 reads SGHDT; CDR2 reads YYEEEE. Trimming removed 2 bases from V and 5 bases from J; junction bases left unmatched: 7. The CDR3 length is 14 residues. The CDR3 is CASSLTSEYDEQYF. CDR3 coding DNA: TGTGCCAGCAGCTTAACTAGCGAATACGACGAGCAGTACTTC. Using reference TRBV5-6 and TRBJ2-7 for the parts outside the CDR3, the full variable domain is DAGVTQSPTHLIKTRGQQVTLRCSPKSGHDTVSWYQQALGQGPQFIFQYYEEEERQRGNFPDRFSGHQFPNYSSELNVNALLLGDSALYLCASSLTSEYDEQYFGPGTRLTVT.

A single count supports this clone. In DNA, the CDR3 is TGTGCCAGCAGTTTATCCAGGGACAGGGAAAACACCGGGGAGCTGTTTTTT. It yields the protein CASSLSRDRENTGELFF. The chain employs TRBV28 and TRBJ2-2; 9 bases map to TRBD1. Losses at the gene ends were 1 base for V and 2 bases for J; bases not matched to a gene: 5. Germline assignment: CDR1 MDHEN and CDR2 SYDVKM. This CDR3 region has 17 residues.

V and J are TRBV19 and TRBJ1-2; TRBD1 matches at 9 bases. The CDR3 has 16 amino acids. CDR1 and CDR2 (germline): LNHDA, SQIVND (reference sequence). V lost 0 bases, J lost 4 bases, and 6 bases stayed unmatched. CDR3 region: CASSIDPGQGSYGYTF. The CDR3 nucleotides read TGTGCCAGTAGTATAGATCCGGGACAGGGTAGCTATGGCTACACCTTC.

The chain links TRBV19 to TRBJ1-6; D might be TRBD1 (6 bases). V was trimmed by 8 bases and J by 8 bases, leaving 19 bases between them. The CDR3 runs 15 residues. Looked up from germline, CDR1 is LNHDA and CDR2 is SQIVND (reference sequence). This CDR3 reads CASREGGSLDSPLHF. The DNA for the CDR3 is TGTGCCAGTCGGGAGGGGGGATCCCTTGATTCACCCCTCCACTTT.

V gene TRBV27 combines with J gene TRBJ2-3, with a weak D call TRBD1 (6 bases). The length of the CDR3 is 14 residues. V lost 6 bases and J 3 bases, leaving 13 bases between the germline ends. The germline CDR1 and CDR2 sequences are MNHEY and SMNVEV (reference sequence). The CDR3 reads CASSLERGTDTQYF. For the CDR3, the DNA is TGTGCCAGCAGCCTTGAGAGGGGGACAGATACGCAGTATTTT.

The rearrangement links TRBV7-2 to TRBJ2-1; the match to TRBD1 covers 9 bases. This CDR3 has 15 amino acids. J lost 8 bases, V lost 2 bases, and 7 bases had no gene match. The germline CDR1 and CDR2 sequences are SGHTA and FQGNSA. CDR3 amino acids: CASSLRRDREDEQFF. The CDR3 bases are TGTGCCAGCAGCTTACGTCGGGACAGGGAAGATGAGCAGTTCTTC.

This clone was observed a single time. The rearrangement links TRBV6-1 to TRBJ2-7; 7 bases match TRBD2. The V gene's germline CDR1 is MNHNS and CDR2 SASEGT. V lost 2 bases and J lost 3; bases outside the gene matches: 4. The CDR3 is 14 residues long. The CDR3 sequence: CASSEWGLLYEQYF. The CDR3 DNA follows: TGTGCCAGCAGTGAATGGGGACTACTCTACGAGCAGTACTTC.

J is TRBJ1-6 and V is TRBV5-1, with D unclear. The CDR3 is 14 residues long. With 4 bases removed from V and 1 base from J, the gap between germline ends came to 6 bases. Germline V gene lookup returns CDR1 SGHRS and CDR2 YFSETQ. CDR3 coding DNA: TGCGCCAGCAGCGTAGAGTCCTATAATTCACCCCTCCACTTT. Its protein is CASSVESYNSPLHF.

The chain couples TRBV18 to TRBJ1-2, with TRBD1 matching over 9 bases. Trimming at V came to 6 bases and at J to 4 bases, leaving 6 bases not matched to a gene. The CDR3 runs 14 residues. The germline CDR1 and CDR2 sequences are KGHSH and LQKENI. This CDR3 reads CASSPGTGFYGYTF. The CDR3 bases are TGTGCCAGCTCCCCGGGGACAGGGTTCTATGGCTACACCTTC.

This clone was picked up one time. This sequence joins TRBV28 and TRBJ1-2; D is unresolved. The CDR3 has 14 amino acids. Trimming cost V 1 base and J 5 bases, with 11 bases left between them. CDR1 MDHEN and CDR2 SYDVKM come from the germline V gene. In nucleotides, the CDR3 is TGTGCCAGCAGTTTATCCATCACAGAGTATGGCTACACCTTC. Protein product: CASSLSITEYGYTF.

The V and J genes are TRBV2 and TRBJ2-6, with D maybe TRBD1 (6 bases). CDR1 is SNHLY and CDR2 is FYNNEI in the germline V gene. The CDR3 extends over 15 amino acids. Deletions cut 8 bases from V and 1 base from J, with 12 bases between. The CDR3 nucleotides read TGTGCCAGCGGAACAGGGCAATCTGGGGCCAACGTCCTGACTTTC. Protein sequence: CASGTGQSGANVLTF.

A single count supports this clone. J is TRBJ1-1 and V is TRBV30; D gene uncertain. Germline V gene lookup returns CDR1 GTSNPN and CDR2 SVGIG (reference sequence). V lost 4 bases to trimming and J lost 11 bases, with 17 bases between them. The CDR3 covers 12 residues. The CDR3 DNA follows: TGTGCCTGGAATCGTCGACGGGGAGAGGCTTTCTTT. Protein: CAWNRRRGEAFF.

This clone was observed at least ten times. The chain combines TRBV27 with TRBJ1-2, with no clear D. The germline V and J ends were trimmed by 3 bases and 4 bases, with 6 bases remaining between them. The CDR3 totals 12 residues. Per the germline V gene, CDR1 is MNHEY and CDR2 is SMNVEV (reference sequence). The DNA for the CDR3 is TGTGCCAGCAGTTTTGCAGGCTATGGCTACACCTTC. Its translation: CASSFAGYGYTF.

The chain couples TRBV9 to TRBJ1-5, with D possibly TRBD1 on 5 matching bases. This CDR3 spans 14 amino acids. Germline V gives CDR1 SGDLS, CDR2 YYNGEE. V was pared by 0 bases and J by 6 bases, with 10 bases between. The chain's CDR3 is CASSVGRVGQPQHF. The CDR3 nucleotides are TGTGCCAGCAGCGTAGGCAGGGTAGGTCAGCCCCAGCATTTT.

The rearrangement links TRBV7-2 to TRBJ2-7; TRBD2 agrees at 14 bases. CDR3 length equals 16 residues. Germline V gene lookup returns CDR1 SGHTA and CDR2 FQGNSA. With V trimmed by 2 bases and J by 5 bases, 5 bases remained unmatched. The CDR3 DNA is TGTGCCAGCAGCTTATATGGACTAGCGGGAGGTGACGAGCAGTACTTC. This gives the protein CASSLYGLAGGDEQYF. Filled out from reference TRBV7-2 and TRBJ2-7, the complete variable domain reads GAGVSQSPSNKVTEKGKDVELRCDPISGHTALYWYRQSLGQGLEFLIYFQGNSAPDKSGLPSDRFSAERTGGSVSTLTIQRTQQEDSAVYLCASSLYGLAGGDEQYFGPGTRLTVT.

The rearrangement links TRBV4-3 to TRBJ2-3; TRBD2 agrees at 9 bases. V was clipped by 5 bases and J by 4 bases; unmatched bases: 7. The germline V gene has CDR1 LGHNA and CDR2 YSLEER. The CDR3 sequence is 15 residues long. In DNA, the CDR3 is TGCGCCAGCAGCGCGGGGGGGTCACTGGCAGATACGCAGTATTTT. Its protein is CASSAGGSLADTQYF.

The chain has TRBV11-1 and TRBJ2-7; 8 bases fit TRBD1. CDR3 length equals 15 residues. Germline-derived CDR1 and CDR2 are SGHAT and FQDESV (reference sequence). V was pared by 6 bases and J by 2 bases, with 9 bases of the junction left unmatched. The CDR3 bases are TGTGCCAGCAGTCAGGACAGGGTCAACCCCTACGAGCAGTACTTC. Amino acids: CASSQDRVNPYEQYF.

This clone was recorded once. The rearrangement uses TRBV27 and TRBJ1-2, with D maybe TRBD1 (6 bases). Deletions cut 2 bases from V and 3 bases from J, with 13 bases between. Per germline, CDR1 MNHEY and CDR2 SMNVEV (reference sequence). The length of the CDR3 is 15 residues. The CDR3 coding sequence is TGTGCCAGCAGTTTAAGTAGATCAGGGGACTATGGCTACACCTTC. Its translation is CASSLSRSGDYGYTF.

The CDR3 bases are TGCGCCAGCCGGGTTACAGATACGCAGTATTTT. It translates to CASRVTDTQYF. The gene calls are TRBV5-1 and TRBJ2-3; D is unclear. Germline V lookup: CDR1 SGHRS, CDR2 YFSETQ. This CDR3 spans 11 amino acids. V was trimmed by 7 bases and J by 3 bases, leaving 6 bases between them.

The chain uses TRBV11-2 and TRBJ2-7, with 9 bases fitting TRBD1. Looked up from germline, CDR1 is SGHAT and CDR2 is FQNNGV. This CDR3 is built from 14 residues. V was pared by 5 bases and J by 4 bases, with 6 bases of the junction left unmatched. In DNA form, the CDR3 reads TGTGCCAGCAGCGATTACAGGGGGCAATACGAGCAGTACTTC. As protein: CASSDYRGQYEQYF. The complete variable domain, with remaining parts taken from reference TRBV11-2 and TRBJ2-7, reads EAGVAQSPRYKIIEKRQSVAFWCNPISGHATLYWYQQILGQGPKLLIQFQNNGVVDDSQLPKDRFSAERLKGVDSTLKIQPAKLEDSAVYLCASSDYRGQYEQYFGPGTRLTVT.

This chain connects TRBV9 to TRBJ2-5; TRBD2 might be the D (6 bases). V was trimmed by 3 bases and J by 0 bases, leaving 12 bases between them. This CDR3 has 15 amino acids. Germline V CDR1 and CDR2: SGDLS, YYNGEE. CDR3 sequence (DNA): TGTGCCAGCAGCGCCCGGGACTTCTACCAAGAGACCCAGTACTTC. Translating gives CASSARDFYQETQYF.

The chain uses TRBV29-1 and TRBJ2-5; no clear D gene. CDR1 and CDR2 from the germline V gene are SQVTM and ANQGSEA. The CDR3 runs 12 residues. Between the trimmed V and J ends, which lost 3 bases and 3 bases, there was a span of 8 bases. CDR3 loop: CSVDGQKETQYF. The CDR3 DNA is TGCAGCGTTGATGGTCAGAAAGAGACCCAGTACTTC.

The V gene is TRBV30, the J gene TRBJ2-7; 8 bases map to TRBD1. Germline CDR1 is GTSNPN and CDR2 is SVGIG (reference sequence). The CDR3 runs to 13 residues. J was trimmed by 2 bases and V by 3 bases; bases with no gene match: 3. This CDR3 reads CAWSRQGPYEQYF. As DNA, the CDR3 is TGTGCCTGGAGCCGACAGGGGCCCTACGAGCAGTACTTC.

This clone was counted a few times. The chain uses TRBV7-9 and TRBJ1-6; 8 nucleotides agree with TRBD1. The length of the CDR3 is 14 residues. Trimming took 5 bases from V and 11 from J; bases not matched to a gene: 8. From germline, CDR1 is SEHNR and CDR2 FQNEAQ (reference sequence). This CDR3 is CASSPGTGGPPLHF. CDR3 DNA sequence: TGTGCCAGCAGCCCCGGGACAGGTGGTCCACCCCTCCACTTT.

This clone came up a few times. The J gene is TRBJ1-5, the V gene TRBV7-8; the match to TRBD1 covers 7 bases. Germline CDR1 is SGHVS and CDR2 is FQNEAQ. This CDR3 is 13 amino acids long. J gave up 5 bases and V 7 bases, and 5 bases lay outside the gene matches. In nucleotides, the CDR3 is TGTGCCAGCATGGGACAGCTCGATCAGCCCCAGCATTTT. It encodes CASMGQLDQPQHF.

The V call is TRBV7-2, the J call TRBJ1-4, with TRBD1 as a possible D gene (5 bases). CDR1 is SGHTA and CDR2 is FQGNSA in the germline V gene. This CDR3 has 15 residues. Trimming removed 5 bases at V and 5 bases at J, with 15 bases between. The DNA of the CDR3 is TGTGCCAGCAGCCCACCCGGACAAGACAATGAAAAACTGTTTTTT. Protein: CASSPPGQDNEKLFF.